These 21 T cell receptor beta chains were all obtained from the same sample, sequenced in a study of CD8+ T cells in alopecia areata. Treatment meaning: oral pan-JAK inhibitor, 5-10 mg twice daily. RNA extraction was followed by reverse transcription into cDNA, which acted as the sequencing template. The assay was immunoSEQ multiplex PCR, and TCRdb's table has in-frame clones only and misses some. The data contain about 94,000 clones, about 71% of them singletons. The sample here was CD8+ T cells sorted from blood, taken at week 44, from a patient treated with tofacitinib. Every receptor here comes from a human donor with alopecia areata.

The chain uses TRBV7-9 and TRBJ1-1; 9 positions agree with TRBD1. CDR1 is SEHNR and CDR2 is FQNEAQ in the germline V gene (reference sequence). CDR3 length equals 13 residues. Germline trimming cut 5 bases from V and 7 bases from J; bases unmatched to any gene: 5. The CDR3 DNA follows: TGTGCCAGCAGCGAGGGGACAGGGTTTGAAGCTTTCTTT. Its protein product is CASSEGTGFEAFF.

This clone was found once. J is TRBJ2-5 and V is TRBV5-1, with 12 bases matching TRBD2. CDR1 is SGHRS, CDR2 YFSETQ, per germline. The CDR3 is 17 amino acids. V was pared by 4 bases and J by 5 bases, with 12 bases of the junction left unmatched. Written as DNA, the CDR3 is TGCGCCAGCAGCCACTCTCTAGCGGGGGGGCTTTCGGAGACCCAGTACTTC. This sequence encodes CASSHSLAGGLSETQYF.

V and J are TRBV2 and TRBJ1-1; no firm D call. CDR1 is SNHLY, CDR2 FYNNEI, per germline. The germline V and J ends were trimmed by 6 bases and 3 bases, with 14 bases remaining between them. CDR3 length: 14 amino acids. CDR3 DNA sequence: TGTGCCAGCAGGGACTACTTCGGGGACACTGAAGCTTTCTTT. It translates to CASRDYFGDTEAFF. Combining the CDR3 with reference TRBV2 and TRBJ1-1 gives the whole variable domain EPEVTQTPSHQVTQMGQEVILRCVPISNHLYFYWYRQILGQKVEFLVSFYNNEISEKSEIFDDQFSVERPDGSNFTLKIRSTKLEDSAMYFCASRDYFGDTEAFFGQGTRLTVV.

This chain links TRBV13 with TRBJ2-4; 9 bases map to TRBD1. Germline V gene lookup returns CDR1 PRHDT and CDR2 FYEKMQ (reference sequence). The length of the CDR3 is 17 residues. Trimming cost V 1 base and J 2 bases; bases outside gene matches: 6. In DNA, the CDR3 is TGTGCCAGCAGCTTAGCCGGGACAGGGTACTCCAAAAACATTCAGTACTTC. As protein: CASSLAGTGYSKNIQYF.

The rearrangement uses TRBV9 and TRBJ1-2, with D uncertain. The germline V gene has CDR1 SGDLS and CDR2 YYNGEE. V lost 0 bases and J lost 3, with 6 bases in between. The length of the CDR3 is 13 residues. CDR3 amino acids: CASSVVKDYGYTF. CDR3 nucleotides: TGTGCCAGCAGCGTAGTCAAGGACTATGGCTACACCTTC.

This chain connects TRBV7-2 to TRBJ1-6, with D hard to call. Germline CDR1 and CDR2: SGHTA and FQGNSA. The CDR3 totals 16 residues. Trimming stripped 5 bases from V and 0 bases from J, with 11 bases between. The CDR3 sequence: CASSNTESSYNSPLHF. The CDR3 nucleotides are TGTGCCAGCAGCAATACTGAAAGCTCCTATAATTCACCCCTCCACTTT.

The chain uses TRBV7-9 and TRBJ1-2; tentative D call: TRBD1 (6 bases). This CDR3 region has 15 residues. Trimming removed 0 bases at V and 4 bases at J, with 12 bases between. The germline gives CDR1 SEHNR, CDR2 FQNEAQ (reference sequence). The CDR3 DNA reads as TGTGCCAGCAGCTTAGCCGGAGGGGGACGCTATGGCTACACCTTC. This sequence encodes CASSLAGGGRYGYTF.

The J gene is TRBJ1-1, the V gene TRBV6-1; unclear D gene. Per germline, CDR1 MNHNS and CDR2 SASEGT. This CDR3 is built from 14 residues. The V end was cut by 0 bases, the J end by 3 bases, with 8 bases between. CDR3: CASSEALMYTEAFF. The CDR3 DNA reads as TGTGCCAGCAGTGAAGCGCTTATGTACACTGAAGCTTTCTTT.

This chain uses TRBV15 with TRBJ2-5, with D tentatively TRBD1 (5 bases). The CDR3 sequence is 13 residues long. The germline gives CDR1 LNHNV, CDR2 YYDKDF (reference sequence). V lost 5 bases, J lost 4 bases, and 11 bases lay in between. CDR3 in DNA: TGTGCCACCAGCGGAACAGGCCGAGAGACCCAGTACTTC. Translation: CATSGTGRETQYF.

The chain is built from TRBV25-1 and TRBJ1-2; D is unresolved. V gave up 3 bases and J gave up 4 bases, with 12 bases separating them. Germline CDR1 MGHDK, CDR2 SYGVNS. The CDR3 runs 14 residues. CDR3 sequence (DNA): TGTGCCAGCAGTGACTCCGATCCCCTCTATGGCTACACCTTC. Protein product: CASSDSDPLYGYTF.

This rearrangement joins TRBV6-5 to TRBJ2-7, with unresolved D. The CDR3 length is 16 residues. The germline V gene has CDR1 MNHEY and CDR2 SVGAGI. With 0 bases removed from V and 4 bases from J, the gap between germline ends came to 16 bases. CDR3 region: CASSYSTARSVYEQYF. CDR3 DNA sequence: TGTGCCAGCAGTTACTCGACCGCGCGGTCTGTATACGAGCAGTACTTC.

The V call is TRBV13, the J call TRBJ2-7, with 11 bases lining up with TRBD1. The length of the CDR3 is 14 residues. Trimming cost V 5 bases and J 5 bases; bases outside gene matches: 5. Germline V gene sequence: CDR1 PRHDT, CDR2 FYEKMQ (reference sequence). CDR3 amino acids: CASSSRDRGDEQYF. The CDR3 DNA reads TGTGCCAGCAGCAGCCGGGACAGGGGGGACGAGCAGTACTTC.

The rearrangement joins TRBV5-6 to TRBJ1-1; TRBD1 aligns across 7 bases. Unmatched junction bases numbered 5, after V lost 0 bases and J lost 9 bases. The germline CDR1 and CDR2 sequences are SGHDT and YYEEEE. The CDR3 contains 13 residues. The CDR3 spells CASSLDKGAKAFF. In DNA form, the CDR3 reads TGTGCCAGCAGCTTGGACAAGGGGGCGAAAGCTTTCTTT. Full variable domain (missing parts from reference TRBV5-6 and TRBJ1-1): DAGVTQSPTHLIKTRGQQVTLRCSPKSGHDTVSWYQQALGQGPQFIFQYYEEEERQRGNFPDRFSGHQFPNYSSELNVNALLLGDSALYLCASSLDKGAKAFFGQGTRLTVV.

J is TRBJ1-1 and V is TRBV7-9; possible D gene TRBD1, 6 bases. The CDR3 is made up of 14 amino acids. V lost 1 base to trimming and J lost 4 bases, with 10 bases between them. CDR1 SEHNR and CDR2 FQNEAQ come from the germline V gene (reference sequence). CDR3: CASSLGGGGTEAFF. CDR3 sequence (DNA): TGTGCCAGCAGCTTAGGGGGAGGGGGCACTGAAGCTTTCTTT. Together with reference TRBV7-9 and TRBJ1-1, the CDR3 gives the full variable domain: DTGVSQNPRHKITKRGQNVTFRCDPISEHNRLYWYRQTLGQGPEFLTYFQNEAQLEKSRLLSDRFSAERPKGSFSTLEIQRTEQGDSAMYLCASSLGGGGTEAFFGQGTRLTVV.

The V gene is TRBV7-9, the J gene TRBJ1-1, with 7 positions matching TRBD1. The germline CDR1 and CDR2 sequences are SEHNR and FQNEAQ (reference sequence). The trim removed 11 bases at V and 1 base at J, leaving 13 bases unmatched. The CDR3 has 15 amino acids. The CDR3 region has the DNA TGTGCCCTCTCCCCGCTCGACAGGGCGAACACTGAAGCTTTCTTT. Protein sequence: CALSPLDRANTEAFF.

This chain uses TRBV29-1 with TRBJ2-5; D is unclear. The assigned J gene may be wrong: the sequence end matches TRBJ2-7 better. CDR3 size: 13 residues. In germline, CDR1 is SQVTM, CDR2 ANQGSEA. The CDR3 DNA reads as TGCAGCGTTGAAGATTCGCAGGCCTACGAGCAGTACTTC. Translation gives CSVEDSQAYEQYF.

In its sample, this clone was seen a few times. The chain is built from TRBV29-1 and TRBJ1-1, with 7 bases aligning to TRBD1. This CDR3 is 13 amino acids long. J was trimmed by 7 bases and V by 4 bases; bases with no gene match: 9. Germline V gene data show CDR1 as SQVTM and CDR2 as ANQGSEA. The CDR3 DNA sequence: TGCAGCGTTGTGGGGACAGAGGGAGGTGAAGCTTTCTTT. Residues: CSVVGTEGGEAFF. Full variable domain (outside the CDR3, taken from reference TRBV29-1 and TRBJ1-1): SAVISQKPSRDICQRGTSLTIQCQVDSQVTMMFWYRQQPGQSLTLIATANQGSEATYESGFVIDKFPISRPNLTFSTLTVSNMSPEDSSIYLCSVVGTEGGEAFFGQGTRLTVV.

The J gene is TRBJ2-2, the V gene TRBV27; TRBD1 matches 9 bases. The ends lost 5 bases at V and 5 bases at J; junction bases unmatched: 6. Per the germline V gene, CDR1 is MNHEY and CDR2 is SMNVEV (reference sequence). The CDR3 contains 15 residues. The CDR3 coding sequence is TGTGCCAGCAGTATTGGGACAGGGAAGACCGGGGAGCTGTTTTTT. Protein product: CASSIGTGKTGELFF.

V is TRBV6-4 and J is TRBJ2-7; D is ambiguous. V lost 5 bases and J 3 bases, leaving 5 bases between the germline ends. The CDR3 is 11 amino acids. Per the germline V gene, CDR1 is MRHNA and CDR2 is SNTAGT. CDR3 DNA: TGTGCCAGCAGTTCGAACTACGAGCAGTACTTC. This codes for CASSSNYEQYF.

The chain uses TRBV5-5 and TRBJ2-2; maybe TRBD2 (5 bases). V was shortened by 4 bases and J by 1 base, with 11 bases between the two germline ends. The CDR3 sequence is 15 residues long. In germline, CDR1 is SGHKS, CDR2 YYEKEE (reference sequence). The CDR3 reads CASSGIGVNTGELFF. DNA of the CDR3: TGTGCCAGCAGCGGTATCGGGGTGAACACCGGGGAGCTGTTTTTT.

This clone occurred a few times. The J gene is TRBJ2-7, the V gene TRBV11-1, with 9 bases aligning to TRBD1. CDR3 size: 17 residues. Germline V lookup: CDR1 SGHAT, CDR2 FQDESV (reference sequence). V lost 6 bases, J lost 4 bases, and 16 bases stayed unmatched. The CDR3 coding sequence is TGTGCCAGCAGGGGGGACCGGCCGGGACAGGGCTCTTACGAGCAGTACTTC. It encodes CASRGDRPGQGSYEQYF.